These 3 T cell receptor beta chains came from one sample sequenced in a study of EBV T-cell therapy then PD-1 blockade in nasopharyngeal carcinoma. No antigens are known for them. Treatment in this sample: AdE1-LMPpoly-expanded autologous EBV-specific T-cell therapy followed by anti-PD-1 nivolumab. Clones were read by immunoSEQ multiplex PCR, and TCRdb kept only the in-frame ones, dropping some. This sample carries about 14,000 clones, roughly 84% of them seen once, and the ten largest clones take 32%. Sequencing used CD8+ T cells from blood, obtained around day 96 from a patient whose treatment included autologous EBV-specific T cells and nivolumab. The receptors come from a man aged 40-55 years with nasopharyngeal carcinoma.

The chain is built from TRBV5-4 and TRBJ1-6, with TRBD1 as a possible D gene (6 bases). Trimming pared 4 bases from V and 0 bases from J, leaving 11 bases between. This CDR3 is 16 amino acids long. From germline, CDR1 is SGHNT and CDR2 YYREEE (reference sequence). The CDR3 DNA is TGTGCCAGCAGCCAAGACAGGAGCTCCTATAATTCACCCCTCCACTTT. As protein: CASSQDRSSYNSPLHF.

This clone appeared a single time. This chain joins TRBV7-9 and TRBJ1-2; D gene uncertain. Trimming left V 5 bases short and J 2 bases short, with 12 bases between. Germline CDR1 and CDR2: SEHNR and FQNEAQ (reference sequence). CDR3 length: 14 residues. The chain's CDR3 is CASSPSLENYGYTF. DNA for the CDR3: TGTGCCAGCAGCCCATCTCTGGAGAACTATGGCTACACCTTC.

The chain employs TRBV15 and TRBJ2-3, with 9 bases fitting TRBD2. This CDR3 comprises 20 residues. V shed 0 bases, J shed 0 bases, and the junction held 13 bases outside the gene matches. CDR1 and CDR2 (germline): LNHNV, YYDKDF (reference sequence). Here the CDR3 DNA reads TGTGCCACCAGCAGAGATCCGGTGATAGCGGGGGTTCCTAGCACAGATACGCAGTATTTT. Protein product: CATSRDPVIAGVPSTDTQYF.